This T cell receptor beta chain was obtained from a study of blood T cell repertoires in COVID-19. Across the study: The samples span acute and convalescent COVID-19 from the United States, Italy and Spain.

Generated by immunoSEQ multiplex PCR, the TCRdb table keeps only in-frame clones and is missing some. The data hold 250,000 to 300,000 clones, with nearly 90% observed a single time. This clone was found a few times. The CDR3 consists of 14 residues. Germline V lookup: CDR1 SGDLS, CDR2 YYNGEE. V shed 2 bases and J shed 3 bases, with 11 bases lying between them. The chain recombines TRBV9 with TRBJ2-5; perhaps TRBD2 as D (6 bases). This sequence was found in a woman between 25 and 40 years old with acute or convalescent COVID-19. Sequencing was done on a sample of peripheral blood. CDR3 region: CASSVLANKETQYF. The CDR3 DNA sequence: TGTGCCAGCAGCGTCCTAGCGAACAAAGAGACCCAGTACTTC. Full variable domain (remainder filled in from reference TRBV9 and TRBJ2-5): DSGVTQTPKHLITATGQRVTLRCSPRSGDLSVYWYQQSLDQGLQFLIQYYNGEERAKGNILERFSAQQFPDLHSELNLSSLELGDSALYFCASSVLANKETQYFGPGTRLLVL.